The 25 T cell receptor beta chains reported below all come from one sample, sequenced in a study of T cell responses to AZD1222 COVID-19 vaccine. Here immunoSEQ multiplex PCR was the method, and the copy in TCRdb shows in-frame clones only, minus some. The sample lists 150,000 or so clones, approximately 93% occurring once. The source was peripheral blood, collected on day 0 of MenACWY control vaccination. All receptors come from an adult in good health.

V usage is TRBV19 and J usage is TRBJ1-5; 9 bases agree with TRBD1. V lost 4 bases, J lost 1 base, and 8 bases stayed unmatched. This CDR3 is 17 amino acids long. CDR1 and CDR2 from the germline V gene are LNHDA and SQIVND (reference sequence). CDR3 protein: CASSRGYRGQSNQPQHF. In DNA form, the CDR3 reads TGTGCCAGTAGTAGGGGTTACAGGGGGCAAAGCAATCAGCCCCAGCATTTT.

This clone occurred a few times. V is TRBV5-6 and J is TRBJ1-1, with 9 bases fitting TRBD1. Per the germline V gene, CDR1 is SGHDT and CDR2 is YYEEEE. V was pared by 4 bases and J by 10 bases, with 17 bases of the junction left unmatched. The CDR3 extends over 16 amino acids. DNA for the CDR3: TGTGCCAGCAGCGGACAGGGGATGAGTGTGGGGGTGGCAGCTTTCTTT. It translates to CASSGQGMSVGVAAFF.

This clone was seen a single time. The chain couples TRBV11-1 to TRBJ1-2; no reliable D call. Trimming took off 3 bases at V and 2 bases at J, with 13 bases between the two ends. The CDR3 is 15 amino acids. Germline V gene sequence: CDR1 SGHAT, CDR2 FQDESV (reference sequence). The CDR3 region has the DNA TGTGCCAGCAGCTTGATGGCTGGACGGAACTATGGCTACACCTTC. Translating it yields CASSLMAGRNYGYTF.

This clone was detected only a few times. The chain is built from TRBV3-1 (or the pseudogene TRBV3-2) and TRBJ1-4, with D possibly being TRBD1 (5 bases). This CDR3 comprises 17 residues. CDR1 is LGHDT and CDR2 is YNNKEL in the germline V gene (reference sequence). Trimming left V 5 bases short and J 6 bases short, with 22 bases between. The CDR3 sequence is CASSDSQGSPLDEKLFF. CDR3 nucleotide sequence: TGTGCCAGCAGCGACAGCCAGGGAAGCCCCCTAGATGAAAAACTGTTTTTT.

The rearrangement uses TRBV24-1 and TRBJ2-1; maybe TRBD2 (6 bases). Germline V lookup: CDR1 KGHDR, CDR2 SFDVKD. V was cut by 2 bases and J by 6 bases, with 25 bases left in between. The CDR3 spans 19 residues. CDR3 in DNA: TGTGCCACCAGTGATTGGGGTGTGGGAGGAAGTAACTTTATCAATGAGCAGTTCTTC. Residues: CATSDWGVGGSNFINEQFF.

V is TRBV28 and J is TRBJ2-7; 9 nucleotides align to TRBD1. The CDR3 loop spans 18 amino acids. Germline V gene sequence: CDR1 MDHEN, CDR2 SYDVKM. Germline trimming cut 7 bases from V and 3 bases from J; bases unmatched to any gene: 19. This CDR3 is CASKTLRSPGQGFYEQYF. In DNA form, the CDR3 reads TGTGCCAGCAAGACCTTGAGATCTCCGGGACAGGGTTTCTACGAGCAGTACTTC.

The chain is built from TRBV5-5 and TRBJ2-1; D possibly corresponds to TRBD2 (5 bases). The CDR3 has 14 residues. The V gene's germline CDR1 is SGHKS and CDR2 YYEKEE (reference sequence). V was pared by 6 bases and J by 3 bases, with 13 bases between. CDR3 nucleotides: TGTGCCAGCATCGTTGGACTTGGCTACAATGAGCAGTTCTTC. Protein sequence: CASIVGLGYNEQFF.

Here the CDR3 DNA reads TGTGCCAGCAGTGATGGAGTCGGCCACTACGAGCAGTACTTC. This sequence encodes CASSDGVGHYEQYF. The chain is built from TRBV6-1 and TRBJ2-7, with unresolved D. Germline CDR1 MNHNS, CDR2 SASEGT. The CDR3 extends over 14 amino acids. The germline V and J ends were trimmed by 3 bases and 3 bases, with 12 bases remaining between them.

In regard to this clone: Other DNA sequences in this specimen translate into the identical CDR3. The chain employs TRBV5-6 and TRBJ2-7, with a possible D match to TRBD2 (6 bases). V was cut by 3 bases and J by 9 bases, with 10 bases left in between. There are 11 residues in the CDR3. Germline CDR1 SGHDT, CDR2 YYEEEE. The CDR3 region has the DNA TGTGCCAGCAGCTACGACGGGGGGCAGTACTTC. Translated, it gives CASSYDGGQYF.

This clone was recorded only once. This sequence joins TRBV5-8 and TRBJ1-2; D is ambiguous. CDR1 SGHTS and CDR2 YDEGEE come from the germline V gene. Trimming shortened V by 1 base and J by 0 bases, and 13 bases separated the two germline ends. The CDR3 length is 16 residues. CDR3 region: CASSLRDRGANYGYTF. The CDR3 DNA reads as TGTGCCAGCAGCTTGAGGGATCGTGGGGCTAACTATGGCTACACCTTC.

The chain employs TRBV5-1 and TRBJ1-1; D may be TRBD1 (5 bases). Germline CDR1 and CDR2: SGHRS and YFSETQ. Trimming cost V 4 bases and J 1 base, with 14 bases left between them. There are 15 residues in the CDR3. The CDR3 here is CASSVYGTPNTEAFF. CDR3 sequence (DNA): TGCGCCAGCAGCGTCTACGGGACGCCGAACACTGAAGCTTTCTTT.

The gene calls are TRBV6-5 and TRBJ2-5, with no clear D. The CDR3 sequence is 14 residues long. V lost 0 bases and J 5 bases, leaving 10 bases between the germline ends. Per the germline V gene, CDR1 is MNHEY and CDR2 is SVGAGI. This chain's CDR3 is CASSYSPRGETQYF. In DNA, the CDR3 is TGTGCCAGCAGTTACTCACCACGTGGCGAGACCCAGTACTTC.

In nucleotides, the CDR3 is TGCGCCAGCAGCCAAGACAGGGATATCGATAATTCACCCCTCCACTTT. This translates into CASSQDRDIDNSPLHF. The chain joins TRBV4-1 to TRBJ1-6; D is possibly TRBD1 (5 bases). V lost 0 bases and J lost 5, with 11 bases in between. This CDR3 spans 16 amino acids. CDR1 is MGHRA, CDR2 YSYEKL, per germline.

The chain joins TRBV5-1 to TRBJ1-1; no definite D call. This CDR3 spans 13 amino acids. Germline assignment: CDR1 SGHRS and CDR2 YFSETQ. V lost 7 bases to trimming and J lost 1 base, with 11 bases between them. The CDR3 sequence is CASPLAGNTEAFF. CDR3 DNA: TGCGCCAGCCCCTTGGCAGGGAACACTGAAGCTTTCTTT. The full variable domain, with the rest looked up from reference TRBV5-1 and TRBJ1-1, is KAGVTQTPRYLIKTRGQQVTLSCSPISGHRSVSWYQQTPGQGLQFLFEYFSETQRNKGNFPGRFSGRQFSNSRSEMNVSTLELGDSALYLCASPLAGNTEAFFGQGTRLTVV.

This clone has just a few counts. The chain joins TRBV15 to TRBJ2-3, with D perhaps matching TRBD1 or TRBD2 (6 bases each). The CDR3 sequence is 13 residues long. V lost 11 bases, J lost 2 bases, and 14 bases lay in between. CDR1 and CDR2 (germline): LNHNV, YYDKDF (reference sequence). CDR3 coding DNA: TGTGCCGTGGGGGGCGGCACCACAGATACGCAGTATTTT. It translates to CAVGGGTTDTQYF.

The table lists this clone with a count of one. The chain joins TRBV6-5 to TRBJ1-1, with no clear D. The CDR3 totals 14 residues. CDR1 is MNHEY, CDR2 SVGAGI, per germline. The V end lost 0 bases, the J end lost 4 bases, and 9 bases lay between the germline ends. The CDR3 sequence is CASSYSQGSTEAFF. CDR3 bases: TGTGCCAGCAGTTACTCACAAGGGTCCACTGAAGCTTTCTTT.

V usage is TRBV7-9 and J usage is TRBJ1-5; D call uncertain. CDR1 and CDR2 from the germline V gene are SEHNR and FQNEAQ (reference sequence). The CDR3 runs 13 residues. The germline V and J ends were trimmed by 1 base and 5 bases, with 6 bases remaining between them. This CDR3 is CASSLDRYQPQHF. DNA of the CDR3: TGTGCCAGCAGCTTAGACAGATATCAGCCCCAGCATTTT.

The chain uses TRBV14 and TRBJ2-7; D is unresolved. Trimming cost V 1 base and J 1 base, with 2 bases left between them. Germline V gene lookup returns CDR1 SGHDN and CDR2 FVKESK. The CDR3 is 12 residues long. The CDR3: CASSQGSYEQYF. In DNA form, the CDR3 reads TGTGCCAGCAGCCAAGGGTCCTACGAGCAGTACTTC. Full variable domain (rest looked up from reference TRBV14 and TRBJ2-7): EAGVTQFPSHSVIEKGQTVTLRCDPISGHDNLYWYRRVMGKEIKFLLHFVKESKQDESGMPNNRFLAERTGGTYSTLKVQPAELEDSGVYFCASSQGSYEQYFGPGTRLTVT.

The CDR3 DNA reads as TGCGCCAGCAGCTTGGGACCCGCGAACTATGGCTACACCTTC. Amino acid sequence: CASSLGPANYGYTF. This chain connects TRBV5-1 to TRBJ1-2; D remains unclear. Trimming took 0 bases from V and 2 from J, leaving 8 bases between them. The germline V gene encodes CDR1 SGHRS and CDR2 YFSETQ. The CDR3 has 14 amino acids.

V is TRBV12-3 or TRBV12-4 and J is TRBJ1-2; D possibly corresponds to TRBD1 (5 bases). The germline V and J ends were trimmed by 1 base and 5 bases, with 8 bases remaining between them. This CDR3 is built from 13 residues. The CDR3 spells CASSLGQYYGYTF. The CDR3 DNA is TGTGCCAGCAGTTTAGGACAGTATTATGGCTACACCTTC.

This chain connects TRBV13 to TRBJ1-1; D unclear. Germline V CDR1 and CDR2: PRHDT, FYEKMQ (reference sequence). The V end was cut by 6 bases, the J end by 7 bases, with 6 bases between. CDR3 size: 10 residues. The CDR3 sequence is CASSLNEAFF. CDR3 coding DNA: TGTGCCAGCAGTTTGAATGAAGCTTTCTTT.

This clone appeared once. This is likely a read error, given that the CDR3 carries no conserved phenylalanine or tryptophan at its end. The DNA is omitted, as the CDR3 cannot be located on it reliably, and the CDR3 follows TCRdb's listing. The V gene is TRBV23-1, the J gene TRBJ2-7; the table's D call, TRBD2, has no DNA check behind it. TRBV23-1 is given ORF status, its function remaining uncertain. The CDR3 numbers 8 amino acids, ends counted. This CDR3 is CASSQCQA.

This sequence joins TRBV20-1 and TRBJ2-5; D unclear. The germline V gene encodes CDR1 DFQATT and CDR2 SNEGSKA (reference sequence). The V end lost 6 bases, the J end lost 5 bases, and 10 bases lay between the germline ends. The CDR3 contains 11 residues. CDR3 sequence (DNA): TGCAGTGCCCCAAGTCCGGAGACCCAGTACTTC. This codes for CSAPSPETQYF.

The chain carries TRBV5-4 and TRBJ1-1; tentative D call: TRBD1 (6 bases). V lost 1 base to trimming and J lost 6 bases, with 19 bases between them. The CDR3 totals 16 residues. Looked up from germline, CDR1 is SGHNT and CDR2 is YYREEE (reference sequence). Here the CDR3 reads CASSLNPSGAGAEAFF. CDR3 DNA sequence: TGTGCCAGCAGCTTGAATCCTTCGGGGGCTGGCGCTGAAGCTTTCTTT.

This chain joins TRBV28 and TRBJ2-5, with a weak D call TRBD2 (6 bases). The germline V gene encodes CDR1 MDHEN and CDR2 SYDVKM. V was cut by 2 bases and J by 1 base, with 14 bases left in between. The length of the CDR3 is 16 residues. CDR3 loop: CASSLRRAGLQETQYF. The CDR3 DNA sequence: TGTGCCAGCAGTTTAAGGAGGGCAGGACTCCAAGAGACCCAGTACTTC.